The 28 T cell receptor beta chains in this list originate from one sample, sequenced in a study of blood T cell repertoires in COVID-19. Produced via immunoSEQ multiplex PCR; TCRdb's table is partial and in-frame only. The sample contains some 260,000 clones, nearly 90% of which appear only once. Sequencing input: peripheral blood. The receptors stem from a human donor in a cohort sampled during active COVID-19.

The chain is built from TRBV9 and TRBJ1-3, with a weak D call TRBD1 (5 bases). Germline V lookup: CDR1 SGDLS, CDR2 YYNGEE. This CDR3 is 16 amino acids long. V was trimmed by 2 bases and J by 3 bases, leaving 15 bases between them. The CDR3: CASSVGGGPFGNTIYF. CDR3 DNA: TGTGCCAGCAGCGTTGGGGGGGGACCGTTTGGAAACACCATATATTTT.

The rearrangement links TRBV19 to TRBJ1-1; D remains unclear. V shed 5 bases and J shed 4 bases, with 14 bases lying between them. Germline V lookup: CDR1 LNHDA, CDR2 SQIVND (reference sequence). The CDR3 consists of 14 residues. Written as DNA, the CDR3 is TGTGCCAGTAGTCGACCTTCTCGGGGCACTGAAGCTTTCTTT. It yields the protein CASSRPSRGTEAFF.

The J gene is TRBJ1-6, the V gene TRBV15, with D perhaps TRBD1 (6 bases). V shed 2 bases and J shed 0 bases, with 20 bases lying between them. CDR1 is LNHNV, CDR2 YYDKDF, per germline (reference sequence). This CDR3 is built from 20 residues. CDR3 protein: CATSRTPLGQISSYNSPLHF. In DNA form, the CDR3 reads TGTGCCACCAGCAGAACGCCACTCGGACAGATAAGCTCCTATAATTCACCCCTCCACTTT.

The chain is built from TRBV6-5 and TRBJ1-2, with D possibly TRBD1 on 6 matching bases. This CDR3 spans 15 amino acids. V lost 6 bases, J lost 3 bases, and 17 bases lay in between. Germline-derived CDR1 and CDR2 are MNHEY and SVGAGI. The CDR3 DNA reads TGTGCCAGCAGCAAGGCCCGACAGGATTACTATGGCTACACCTTC. Translating gives CASSKARQDYYGYTF.

This clone is a singleton in its sample. This chain joins TRBV4-3 and TRBJ2-6; 7 nucleotides match TRBD1. Germline loops: CDR1 LGHNA, CDR2 YSLEER. The junction had 8 bases not matched to a gene; V was cut back by 0 bases and J by 0 bases. The CDR3 totals 19 residues. The CDR3 DNA reads as TGCGCCAGCAGCCAAGATGGGGGCAGGGGGTTCTCTGGGGCCAACGTCCTGACTTTC. This codes for CASSQDGGRGFSGANVLTF.

This sequence joins TRBV3-1 (or the pseudogene TRBV3-2) and TRBJ1-3; possible D gene TRBD1, 5 bases. V lost 2 bases and J 2 bases, leaving 10 bases between the germline ends. Per the germline V gene, CDR1 is LGHDT and CDR2 is YNNKEL (reference sequence). There are 15 residues in the CDR3. The CDR3 loop reads CASSQRAGPGNTIYF. The DNA of the CDR3 is TGTGCCAGCAGCCAAAGGGCGGGGCCTGGAAACACCATATATTTT.

The chain combines TRBV13 with TRBJ2-7, with D unclear. Deletions cut 1 base from V and 2 bases from J, with 6 bases between. The germline V gene encodes CDR1 PRHDT and CDR2 FYEKMQ (reference sequence). This CDR3 contains 13 residues. CDR3 DNA sequence: TGTGCCAGCAGCTTAGAGTCAGCCTACGAGCAGTACTTC. This translates into CASSLESAYEQYF. Using reference TRBV13 and TRBJ2-7 for the parts outside the CDR3, the full variable domain is AAGVIQSPRHLIKEKRETATLKCYPIPRHDTVYWYQQGPGQDPQFLISFYEKMQSDKGSIPDRFSAQQFSDYHSELNMSSLELGDSALYFCASSLESAYEQYFGPGTRLTVT.

The rearrangement joins TRBV19 to TRBJ2-2, with D unclear. The V and J ends lost 2 bases and 3 bases respectively, with 7 bases between them. The CDR3 loop spans 14 amino acids. Germline V gene data show CDR1 as LNHDA and CDR2 as SQIVND (reference sequence). CDR3 in amino acids: CASSISTDTGELFF. CDR3 bases: TGTGCCAGTAGTATAAGCACAGACACCGGGGAGCTGTTTTTT. Complete variable domain (other parts from reference TRBV19 and TRBJ2-2): DGGITQSPKYLFRKEGQNVTLSCEQNLNHDAMYWYRQDPGQGLRLIYYSQIVNDFQKGDIAEGYSVSREKKESFPLTVTSAQKNPTAFYLCASSISTDTGELFFGEGSRLTVL.

This rearrangement joins TRBV6-4 to TRBJ1-2; 7 bases align to TRBD1. CDR1 and CDR2 (germline): MRHNA, SNTAGT. The CDR3 is 17 amino acids. The V segment lost 2 bases and the J segment 9 bases; nucleotides outside the gene matches: 18. The CDR3 DNA reads TGTGCCAGCAGTGACACGGGACAGTACGGGAGTATATTCAGCTACACCTTC. As protein: CASSDTGQYGSIFSYTF.

This chain joins TRBV5-4 and TRBJ2-7; 11 bases line up with TRBD2. Trimming took 4 bases from V and 2 from J; bases not matched to a gene: 8. Germline V lookup: CDR1 SGHNT, CDR2 YYREEE (reference sequence). This CDR3 is 16 amino acids long. The CDR3 DNA is TGTGCCAGCAGCCATCCTAGCGGGGGGACGCCCTACGAGCAGTACTTC. Amino acid sequence: CASSHPSGGTPYEQYF. The whole variable domain, remainder taken from reference TRBV5-4 and TRBJ2-7, is ETGVTQSPTHLIKTRGQQVTLRCSSQSGHNTVSWYQQALGQGPQFIFQYYREEENGRGNFPPRFSGLQFPNYSSELNVNALELDDSALYLCASSHPSGGTPYEQYFGPGTRLTVT.

In this sample, this clone turned up a few times. The chain carries TRBV4-2 and TRBJ1-1; no reliable D call. V was cut by 4 bases and J by 1 base, with 7 bases left in between. Looked up from germline, CDR1 is LGHNA and CDR2 is YNFKEQ. The length of the CDR3 is 13 residues. The CDR3 DNA follows: TGTGCCAGCAGCCGGGCTTCGAACACTGAAGCTTTCTTT. Translating it yields CASSRASNTEAFF.

J is TRBJ1-5 and V is TRBV19, with TRBD1 identical over 8 bases. Looked up from germline, CDR1 is LNHDA and CDR2 is SQIVND (reference sequence). The CDR3 runs 15 residues. V trimming: 1 base; J trimming: 6 bases; junction bases outside the gene matches: 5. CDR3 loop: CASSIGRGLIQPQHF. The CDR3 nucleotides read TGTGCCAGTAGTATAGGCAGGGGGCTGATTCAGCCCCAGCATTTT. The full variable domain, in which reference TRBV19 and TRBJ1-5 provide the parts outside the CDR3, is DGGITQSPKYLFRKEGQNVTLSCEQNLNHDAMYWYRQDPGQGLRLIYYSQIVNDFQKGDIAEGYSVSREKKESFPLTVTSAQKNPTAFYLCASSIGRGLIQPQHFGDGTRLSIL.

This clone occurred once. V gene TRBV10-1 combines with J gene TRBJ2-3; the match to TRBD1 covers 8 bases. After removal of 2 bases from V and 4 bases from J, the junction contained 5 bases not matched to a gene. The germline V gene encodes CDR1 WNHNN and CDR2 SYGVQD (reference sequence). CDR3 size: 15 residues. The CDR3 loop is CASSEPGQGPDTQYF. Written as DNA, the CDR3 is TGCGCCAGCAGTGAGCCCGGACAGGGCCCAGATACGCAGTATTTT.

The gene calls are TRBV11-3 and TRBJ2-7, with no clear D. Germline V gene lookup returns CDR1 SGHNT and CDR2 YENEEA. Trimming left V 5 bases short and J 0 bases short, with 11 bases between. This CDR3 is 14 amino acids long. Here the CDR3 reads CASSGGLSSYEQYF. CDR3 coding DNA: TGTGCCAGCAGCGGCGGCTTGAGCTCCTACGAGCAGTACTTC.

This clone was picked up a small number of times. The chain is built from TRBV27 and TRBJ1-2; D remains unclear. Germline V gene data show CDR1 as MNHEY and CDR2 as SMNVEV (reference sequence). V was clipped by 4 bases and J by 4 bases, with 10 bases between them. The CDR3 covers 13 residues. The CDR3 sequence: CASSSLESYGYTF. In DNA, the CDR3 is TGTGCCAGCAGTTCGCTCGAGAGCTATGGCTACACCTTC.

The chain uses TRBV7-9 and TRBJ2-7; 8 nucleotides align to TRBD2. This CDR3 is 15 amino acids long. After removal of 5 bases from V and 6 bases from J, the junction contained 12 bases not matched to a gene. Germline V gives CDR1 SEHNR, CDR2 FQNEAQ (reference sequence). The CDR3 DNA reads as TGTGCCAGCAGCCGCGGGGGGATTACTTCCCTCGAGCAGTACTTC. It specifies CASSRGGITSLEQYF.

The rearrangement links TRBV30 to TRBJ2-1; 12 bases line up with TRBD1. Germline V CDR1 and CDR2: GTSNPN, SVGIG (reference sequence). The trim removed 0 bases at V and 6 bases at J, leaving 6 bases unmatched. The CDR3 contains 16 residues. The CDR3 DNA reads as TGTGCCTGGAGTGTAAAGGGACAGGGGGCGCGCAATGAGCAGTTCTTC. It is translated as CAWSVKGQGARNEQFF.

This chain's CDR3 is CASSRPGVSGYTF. CDR3 in DNA: TGTGCCAGCAGCCGACCGGGGGTCAGTGGCTACACCTTC. The chain links TRBV3-1 (or the pseudogene TRBV3-2) to TRBJ1-2, with D possibly matching TRBD1 (5 bases). Germline-derived CDR1 and CDR2 are LGHDT and YNNKEL (reference sequence). The V and J ends lost 4 bases and 7 bases respectively, with 13 bases between them. The CDR3 runs to 13 residues.

The V call is TRBV7-2, the J call TRBJ1-5, with TRBD1 identical over 7 bases. CDR3 length equals 16 residues. The V gene's germline CDR1 is SGHTA and CDR2 FQGNSA. V shed 5 bases, J shed 5 bases, and the junction held 12 bases outside the gene matches. CDR3 DNA: TGTGCCAGCAGCCCAGTAGGAGGCAGGGGGGATCAGCCCCAGCATTTT. Encoded protein: CASSPVGGRGDQPQHF.

The V and J genes are TRBV25-1 and TRBJ2-3; D might be TRBD2 (6 bases). Trimming took 1 base from V and 3 from J, leaving 11 bases between them. The CDR3 is made up of 15 amino acids. Per germline, CDR1 MGHDK and CDR2 SYGVNS. The CDR3 reads CASSESTSLTDTQYF. The DNA of the CDR3 is TGTGCCAGCAGTGAATCAACTAGCTTGACAGATACGCAGTATTTT.

The chain combines TRBV15 with TRBJ1-5; 8 bases align to TRBD1. Per germline, CDR1 LNHNV and CDR2 YYDKDF (reference sequence). Trimming at V came to 4 bases and at J to 3 bases, leaving 5 bases not matched to a gene. This CDR3 has 15 residues. This CDR3 is CATSTRTGLNQPQHF. The CDR3 region has the DNA TGTGCCACCAGCACTCGGACAGGGCTCAATCAGCCCCAGCATTTT.

CDR3 nucleotides: TGTGCCAGCAGCTCGCCGAGGGAGACGGCCAAAAACATTCAGTACTTC. Protein product: CASSSPRETAKNIQYF. This chain connects TRBV7-2 to TRBJ2-4, with a weak D call TRBD2 (5 bases). Germline V gene sequence: CDR1 SGHTA, CDR2 FQGNSA. V was shortened by 4 bases and J by 1 base, with 14 bases between the two germline ends. There are 16 residues in the CDR3.

The chain employs TRBV7-2 and TRBJ2-7, with a weak D call TRBD2 (6 bases). CDR1 is SGHTA, CDR2 FQGNSA, per germline. V was cut by 5 bases and J by 3 bases, with 11 bases left in between. The CDR3 covers 13 residues. The CDR3 bases are TGTGCCAGCAGCCCCGCGGGAATCTACGAGCAGTACTTC. It is translated as CASSPAGIYEQYF.

The chain links TRBV6-2 or TRBV6-3 to TRBJ2-7, with D unclear. CDR3 length: 15 residues. V lost 0 bases, J lost 5 bases, and 14 bases lay in between. Germline V CDR1 and CDR2: MNHEY, SVGEGT. The CDR3 region is CASSYSSTAGDEQYF. In DNA, the CDR3 is TGTGCCAGCAGTTACTCGAGTACAGCTGGCGACGAGCAGTACTTC.

The gene calls are TRBV30 and TRBJ2-7, with 7 nucleotides matching TRBD1. Germline CDR1 and CDR2: GTSNPN and SVGIG (reference sequence). CDR3 length: 12 amino acids. Losses at the gene ends were 2 bases for V and 3 bases for J; bases not matched to a gene: 1. CDR3 sequence (DNA): TGTGCCTGGAGTCGGGACAGCTACGAGCAGTACTTC. Translation: CAWSRDSYEQYF.

The V call is TRBV29-1, the J call TRBJ2-5; TRBD1 matches at 10 bases. Trimming removed 4 bases from V and 5 bases from J; junction bases left unmatched: 4. Looked up from germline, CDR1 is SQVTM and CDR2 is ANQGSEA. The CDR3 length is 13 residues. The DNA of the CDR3 is TGCAGCGTTGGGGGACAGGGGCTGGAGACCCAGTACTTC. This codes for CSVGGQGLETQYF. Looking up the rest from reference TRBV29-1 and TRBJ2-5 gives the full variable domain: SAVISQKPSRDICQRGTSLTIQCQVDSQVTMMFWYRQQPGQSLTLIATANQGSEATYESGFVIDKFPISRPNLTFSTLTVSNMSPEDSSIYLCSVGGQGLETQYFGPGTRLLVL.

This sequence joins TRBV5-1 and TRBJ2-4, with a weak D call TRBD1 (6 bases). The CDR3 has 16 residues. The ends were cut back, 9 bases at V and 0 bases at J, with 19 bases in the middle. From germline, CDR1 is SGHRS and CDR2 YFSETQ. CDR3 DNA sequence: TGCGCCACCGTAGAACAGGGTACCCTAGCCAAAAACATTCAGTACTTC. Its protein product is CATVEQGTLAKNIQYF.

This clone was observed once. This chain uses TRBV5-1 with TRBJ1-5; D remains unclear. This CDR3 spans 15 amino acids. Deletions cut 7 bases from V and 0 bases from J, with 14 bases between. Germline values: CDR1 SGHRS, CDR2 YFSETQ. This CDR3 reads CASRLDGDSNQPQHF. The CDR3 DNA is TGCGCCAGCCGTCTTGACGGGGATAGCAATCAGCCCCAGCATTTT.